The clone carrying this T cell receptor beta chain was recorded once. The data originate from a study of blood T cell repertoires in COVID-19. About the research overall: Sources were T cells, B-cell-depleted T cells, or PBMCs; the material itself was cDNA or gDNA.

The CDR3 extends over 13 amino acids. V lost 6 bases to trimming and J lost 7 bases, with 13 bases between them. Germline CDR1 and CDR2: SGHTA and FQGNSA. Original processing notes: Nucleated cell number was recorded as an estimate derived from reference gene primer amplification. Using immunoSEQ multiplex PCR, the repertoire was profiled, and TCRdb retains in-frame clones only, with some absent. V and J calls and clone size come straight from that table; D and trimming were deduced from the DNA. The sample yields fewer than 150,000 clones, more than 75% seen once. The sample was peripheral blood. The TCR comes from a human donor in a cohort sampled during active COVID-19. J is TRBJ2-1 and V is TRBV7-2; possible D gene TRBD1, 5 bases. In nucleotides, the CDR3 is TGTGCCAGCAGATCCGGCCCAGGGAATGAGCAGTTCTTC. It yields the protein CASRSGPGNEQFF.